What follows are 27 T cell receptor beta chains derived from one specimen sequenced in a study of T-cell memory formation after mild COVID-19. TCRdb re-called the 5' RACE reads through MiXCR, storing one row per CDR3 protein. The sample yields 350,000 to 450,000 distinct CDR3 sequences, approximately 25% seen once. What was sequenced was PBMCs or a T cell subset sorted from them (not recorded which). The receptors stem from an adult woman who had mild COVID-19 (a few samples of this study predate the infection). Cell type and time point are not known.

The chain links TRBV11-1 to TRBJ2-5, with 10 bases lining up with TRBD2. The CDR3 spans 17 residues. V was clipped by 4 bases and J by 4 bases; unmatched bases: 12. Per germline, CDR1 SGHAT and CDR2 FQDESV (reference sequence). The CDR3 sequence: CASSSSQLAGLRETQYF. The CDR3 bases are TGTGCCAGCAGCTCCTCTCAACTAGCGGGATTACGAGAGACCCAGTACTTC.

This clonotype was counted at least ten times. V gene TRBV25-1 combines with J gene TRBJ2-5; perhaps TRBD2 as D (5 bases). The CDR3 totals 18 residues. V shed 2 bases and J shed 2 bases, with 21 bases lying between them. Per germline, CDR1 MGHDK and CDR2 SYGVNS. The CDR3 nucleotides read TGTGCCAGCAGTGAACCCCCTTGGAGGTCCGAGGGACAAGAGACCCAGTACTTC. Translated, it gives CASSEPPWRSEGQETQYF.

This chain joins TRBV18 and TRBJ1-3; D remains unclear. CDR1 and CDR2 from the germline V gene are KGHSH and LQKENI. Trimming shortened V by 5 bases and J by 15 bases, and 20 bases separated the two germline ends. There are 13 residues in the CDR3. The CDR3 nucleotides read TGTGCCAGCTCAGAGAAGGCCCGGCTATATGGATATTTT. Translating it yields CASSEKARLYGYF.

This clonotype was found a few times. The V gene is TRBV6-2 or TRBV6-3, the J gene TRBJ2-2; D not resolved. V lost 5 bases and J lost 6, with 7 bases in between. The V gene's germline CDR1 is MNHEY and CDR2 SVGEGT. The CDR3 runs 12 residues. CDR3 region: CASSVLPGELFF. DNA of the CDR3: TGTGCCAGCAGTGTATTACCCGGGGAGCTGTTTTTT.

The chain recombines TRBV6-2 or TRBV6-3 with TRBJ1-1, with 7 bases identical to TRBD1. Germline V gene sequence: CDR1 MNHEY, CDR2 SVGEGT. The CDR3 runs 14 residues. Unmatched junction bases numbered 7, after V lost 4 bases and J lost 5 bases. CDR3 DNA: TGTGCCAGCAGTTCACACAGGGGAAGAACTGAAGCTTTCTTT. It yields the protein CASSSHRGRTEAFF.

CDR3 in DNA: TGTGCCAGCAGTTTCCGGGACAGCTATGGCTACACCTTC. This encodes CASSFRDSYGYTF. This chain connects TRBV12-3 or TRBV12-4 to TRBJ1-2; 7 bases agree with TRBD1. The V gene end was trimmed by 3 bases and the J gene end by 4 bases; junction bases not matched to a gene: 2. CDR3 length: 13 amino acids.

This clonotype has only a few counts. V usage is TRBV6-4 and J usage is TRBJ1-2, with TRBD1 matching over 7 bases. Germline V gene data show CDR1 as MRHNA and CDR2 as SNTAGT. V lost 2 bases to trimming and J lost 1 base; unmatched junction nucleotides: 4. The CDR3 spans 15 residues. This CDR3 reads CASSDGTVDNYGYTF. For the CDR3, the DNA is TGTGCCAGCAGTGACGGGACAGTGGATAACTATGGCTACACCTTC.

The V and J genes are TRBV11-2 and TRBJ2-3, with 7 nucleotides matching TRBD1. V trimming: 5 bases; J trimming: 2 bases; junction bases outside the gene matches: 7. This CDR3 has 15 residues. Germline CDR1 and CDR2: SGHAT and FQNNGV. The CDR3 DNA reads as TGTGCCAGCAGCCCGTGGACAGGCGCCACAGATACGCAGTATTTT. It translates to CASSPWTGATDTQYF.

The chain carries TRBV7-2 and TRBJ2-1, with no clear D. This CDR3 spans 15 amino acids. The V end lost 1 base, the J end lost 0 bases, and 7 bases lay between the germline ends. Germline V gene data show CDR1 as SGHTA and CDR2 as FQGNSA. The CDR3 nucleotides read TGTGCCAGCAGCTTAGGATTTAGCTCCTACAATGAGCAGTTCTTC. This encodes CASSLGFSSYNEQFF.

This clonotype was observed a handful of times. The chain uses TRBV20-1 and TRBJ2-1, with D perhaps TRBD2 (5 bases). From germline, CDR1 is DFQATT and CDR2 SNEGSKA (reference sequence). V was cut by 2 bases and J by 7 bases, with 21 bases left in between. The CDR3 is 16 residues long. DNA for the CDR3: TGCAGTGCTAGAAGGTCCTCCGGAGGTTCCGCGAATGAGCAGTTCTTC. Protein: CSARRSSGGSANEQFF.

The chain recombines TRBV5-1 with TRBJ2-1; the D is unclear. Germline V lookup: CDR1 SGHRS, CDR2 YFSETQ. V lost 3 bases, J lost 7 bases, and 8 bases lay in between. The CDR3 consists of 12 residues. Here the CDR3 reads CASSYNRNEQFF. CDR3 coding DNA: TGCGCCAGCAGCTACAACCGGAATGAGCAGTTCTTC.

In its sample, this clonotype was seen a few times. The chain combines TRBV5-1 with TRBJ2-2; 8 bases line up with TRBD1. The germline CDR1 and CDR2 sequences are SGHRS and YFSETQ. The CDR3 loop spans 14 amino acids. V shed 7 bases and J 3 bases; nucleotides not matched to a gene: 5. DNA of the CDR3: TGCGCCAGCGGTACGGGACAGGACACCGGGGAGCTGTTTTTT. This sequence encodes CASGTGQDTGELFF.

The sample holds many counts of this clonotype. V usage is TRBV18 and J usage is TRBJ1-1; a possible D gene is TRBD1 (5 bases). The CDR3 is made up of 14 amino acids. V was clipped by 0 bases and J by 4 bases, with 9 bases between them. The V gene's germline CDR1 is KGHSH and CDR2 LQKENI. The CDR3 sequence: CASSPPGGGTEAFF. The CDR3 region has the DNA TGTGCCAGCTCACCACCCGGGGGGGGCACTGAAGCTTTCTTT.

This clonotype was recorded once. This chain links TRBV7-2 with TRBJ2-1; D possibly corresponds to TRBD2 (5 bases). Trimming stripped 2 bases from V and 3 bases from J, with 8 bases between. Germline CDR1 SGHTA, CDR2 FQGNSA. The length of the CDR3 is 14 residues. The CDR3, as DNA: TGTGCCAGCAGCTTAAACCGGGACTACAATGAGCAGTTCTTC. Translated, it gives CASSLNRDYNEQFF.

This clonotype was counted a few times. V usage is TRBV18 and J usage is TRBJ2-3; no definite D call. V was pared by 4 bases and J by 0 bases, with 11 bases between. CDR3 length equals 15 residues. Germline lookup yields CDR1 KGHSH and CDR2 LQKENI. The CDR3 here is CASSQFGLSTDTQYF. CDR3 DNA sequence: TGTGCCAGCTCACAATTCGGTTTAAGCACAGATACGCAGTATTTT.

The CDR3 DNA follows: TGTGCCAGCGCTAAAACTAGCGGGCCTCACAATGAGCAGTTCTTC. Its protein is CASAKTSGPHNEQFF. This chain joins TRBV9 and TRBJ2-1; 9 nucleotides align to TRBD2. The CDR3 is made up of 15 amino acids. Trimming took 7 bases from V and 5 from J; bases not matched to a gene: 10. Germline assignment: CDR1 SGDLS and CDR2 YYNGEE.

This clonotype was found a few times. J is TRBJ2-1 and V is TRBV7-2; 13 nucleotides agree with TRBD2. CDR1 is SGHTA, CDR2 FQGNSA, per germline. This CDR3 spans 14 amino acids. V shed 8 bases, J shed 8 bases, and the junction held 6 bases outside the gene matches. This chain's CDR3 is CASVLAGGPHEQFF. Here the CDR3 DNA reads TGTGCCAGCGTACTAGCGGGAGGGCCGCATGAGCAGTTCTTC.

This clonotype showed up just a few times. This rearrangement joins TRBV12-3 or TRBV12-4 to TRBJ2-3; D possibly corresponds to TRBD1 (5 bases). Between the trimmed V and J ends, which lost 5 bases and 4 bases, there was a span of 22 bases. The CDR3 totals 17 residues. This CDR3 is CASSPYAIRAASDTQYF. In nucleotides, the CDR3 is TGTGCCAGCAGTCCCTACGCGATCAGGGCCGCGTCAGATACGCAGTATTTT.

V usage is TRBV5-1 and J usage is TRBJ2-1; TRBD1 agrees at 11 bases. Germline values: CDR1 SGHRS, CDR2 YFSETQ. CDR3 length: 16 amino acids. The V gene end was trimmed by 4 bases and the J gene end by 3 bases; junction bases not matched to a gene: 6. The CDR3 DNA reads TGCGCCAGCAGCGCCGGACAGGGGGCCGGCTACAATGAGCAGTTCTTC. Protein sequence: CASSAGQGAGYNEQFF.

There are a few counts of this clonotype. V is TRBV5-1 and J is TRBJ2-7, with 10 bases that match TRBD2. The V gene's germline CDR1 is SGHRS and CDR2 YFSETQ. V lost 4 bases, J lost 7 bases, and 8 bases stayed unmatched. The CDR3 has 14 amino acids. The DNA of the CDR3 is TGCGCCAGCAGCCCAGAGAAGCGGGGGGGGGAGCAGTACTTC. Protein sequence: CASSPEKRGGEQYF.

The chain has TRBV7-9 and TRBJ2-3; D might be TRBD1 (7 bases). The CDR3 sequence is 15 residues long. Germline lookup yields CDR1 SEHNR and CDR2 FQNEAQ (reference sequence). The V end lost 5 bases, the J end lost 3 bases, and 15 bases lay between the germline ends. The CDR3 is CASSAQGGVTDTQYF. The CDR3 DNA is TGTGCCAGCAGCGCCCAGGGGGGTGTTACAGATACGCAGTATTTT.

The chain has TRBV30 and TRBJ1-1; D is unclear. CDR1 GTSNPN and CDR2 SVGIG come from the germline V gene (reference sequence). The V and J ends lost 3 bases and 1 base respectively, with 15 bases between them. This CDR3 is 15 amino acids long. The CDR3 spells CAWRPRPRGNTEAFF. The DNA of the CDR3 is TGTGCCTGGAGGCCGCGACCCCGAGGGAACACTGAAGCTTTCTTT.

The chain recombines TRBV5-1 with TRBJ1-6; 8 nucleotides line up with TRBD1. In germline, CDR1 is SGHRS, CDR2 YFSETQ. The CDR3 is 14 residues long. The V gene end was trimmed by 4 bases and the J gene end by 10 bases; junction bases not matched to a gene: 7. CDR3 coding DNA: TGCGCCAGCAGCATAGGACAGGGAAGCTCACCCCTCCACTTT. Encoded protein: CASSIGQGSSPLHF.

This clonotype was observed a handful of times. The chain carries TRBV7-9 and TRBJ2-1, with 9 bases fitting TRBD2. This CDR3 has 13 residues. The V gene end was trimmed by 5 bases and the J gene end by 11 bases; junction bases not matched to a gene: 7. Germline V gives CDR1 SEHNR, CDR2 FQNEAQ (reference sequence). The chain's CDR3 is CASSGTSSGQQFF. In DNA, the CDR3 is TGTGCCAGCAGCGGGACTAGCTCGGGTCAGCAGTTCTTC.

The rearrangement uses TRBV20-1 and TRBJ1-1; 8 bases are a match to TRBD1. This CDR3 region has 14 residues. The trim removed 1 base at V and 4 bases at J, leaving 5 bases unmatched. Germline V gene lookup returns CDR1 DFQATT and CDR2 SNEGSKA (reference sequence). CDR3 sequence (DNA): TGCAGTGCTAGAGGGACAGGGCAAGGCACTGAAGCTTTCTTT. Protein sequence: CSARGTGQGTEAFF.

This clonotype was counted a few times. The chain is built from TRBV9 and TRBJ2-3, with D possibly TRBD2 on 6 matching bases. Per germline, CDR1 SGDLS and CDR2 YYNGEE. Trimming took 0 bases from V and 5 from J, leaving 13 bases between them. The CDR3 extends over 15 amino acids. Here the CDR3 DNA reads TGTGCCAGCAGCGTAGAAGCGGAGGGGATAGATACGCAGTATTTT. Encoded protein: CASSVEAEGIDTQYF.

This rearrangement joins TRBV6-5 to TRBJ2-2, with TRBD2 matching 9 bases. The CDR3 is made up of 16 amino acids. The junction had 7 bases not matched to a gene; V was cut back by 5 bases and J by 3 bases. Germline CDR1 is MNHEY and CDR2 is SVGAGI. CDR3 sequence (DNA): TGTGCCAGCAGTAGAGACGAGCGGGAGGACACCGGGGAGCTGTTTTTT. Its protein is CASSRDEREDTGELFF.